These 4 T cell receptor beta chains were all obtained from the same sample, sequenced in a study of T cells in tuberculosis. The table came from immunoSEQ multiplex PCR; TCRdb's copy has only in-frame clones and leaves some out. The profile shows about 28,000 clones, around 89% of them singletons. The sequenced material came from PBMCs. These receptor sequences come from a donor between 10 and 35 years old with latent tuberculosis or without tuberculosis infection.

The chain couples TRBV14 to TRBJ2-1, with D tentatively TRBD2 (5 bases). There are 14 residues in the CDR3. V was trimmed by 1 base and J by 6 bases, leaving 10 bases between them. Germline lookup yields CDR1 SGHDN and CDR2 FVKESK. The CDR3 protein is CASSQVPGINEQFF. The CDR3 DNA reads TGTGCCAGCAGCCAAGTGCCCGGGATCAATGAGCAGTTCTTC.

The V and J genes are TRBV6-1 and TRBJ1-2, with D perhaps matching TRBD1 (5 bases). Germline V gives CDR1 MNHNS, CDR2 SASEGT. The CDR3 has 16 amino acids. V lost 4 bases to trimming and J lost 4 bases, with 19 bases between them. In nucleotides, the CDR3 is TGTGCCAGCAGTGTGGGAGGGGCGATTGACTTCTATGGCTACACCTTC. As protein: CASSVGGAIDFYGYTF.

The chain carries TRBV5-5 and TRBJ1-2; D unresolved. Between the trimmed V and J ends, which lost 0 bases and 7 bases, there was a span of 7 bases. This CDR3 is built from 12 residues. Germline lookup yields CDR1 SGHKS and CDR2 YYEKEE (reference sequence). The CDR3 nucleotides are TGTGCCAGCAGCTTGGCTGGGCGTGGCTACACCTTC. Its translation: CASSLAGRGYTF. Variable domain in full (rest from reference TRBV5-5 and TRBJ1-2): DAGVTQSPTHLIKTRGQQVTLRCSPISGHKSVSWYQQVLGQGPQFIFQYYEKEERGRGNFPDRFSARQFPNYSSELNVNALLLGDSALYLCASSLAGRGYTFGSGTRLTVV.

The V call is TRBV25-1, the J call TRBJ2-5; D unclear. Germline V CDR1 and CDR2: MGHDK, SYGVNS. Trimming stripped 8 bases from V and 5 bases from J, with 9 bases between. This CDR3 comprises 11 residues. CDR3: CASCGLETQYF. In DNA, the CDR3 is TGTGCCAGCTGCGGCCTTGAGACCCAGTACTTC.